A selection of T cell receptor beta chains follows, all from one sample in a study of blood T cell repertoires in COVID-19. Generated by immunoSEQ multiplex PCR, the TCRdb table keeps only in-frame clones and is missing some. Counted here are around 47,000 clones, 81% occurring once; the ten biggest clones make up under 30%. The specimen sequenced was peripheral blood. All receptors come from a woman aged 80 or over with COVID-19, enrolled during active disease. Each CDR3 is given with its conserved first and last residue. The order of the fields is D gene, J gene, clone size, V gene, CDR3 DNA, CDR3 protein. The D gene is left open where the match is weak. Clone size is shown for a subset of rows, as once, few, many or a class of expanded clone.

TRBD1 TRBJ2-7 . TRBV7-6 TGTGCCAGCAGCTCGACAGGGATCACCTACGAGCAGTACTTC CASSSTGITYEQYF
. TRBJ2-1 few TRBV4-1 TGCGCCAGCAGCACGGGCCCATCCGTTGGAGGTAATGAGCAGTTCTTC CASSTGPSVGGNEQFF
TRBD1 TRBJ2-5 . TRBV18 TGTGCCAGCTCACCAGCCGGGACAGGGATCCAAGAGACCCAGTACTTC CASSPAGTGIQETQYF
TRBD2 TRBJ2-1 . TRBV9 TGTGCCAGCAGCGTAGCTCCCCTAGCGGGTGAGCAGTTCTTC CASSVAPLAGEQFF
. TRBJ2-7 . TRBV4-1 TGCGCCAGCAGCCAAGGTGATGGCAGGCCCTACGAGCAGTACTTC CASSQGDGRPYEQYF
. TRBJ2-7 . TRBV3-1/TRBV3-2 TGTGCCAGCAGCTCAGGGTACGAGCAGTACTTC CASSSGYEQYF
TRBD1 TRBJ2-1 once TRBV5-4 TGTGCCAGCAGCTCAAGGACAGGGAATTACAATGAGCAGTTCTTC CASSSRTGNYNEQFF
. TRBJ1-2 . TRBV15 TGTGCCACCAGCAGAGGAAGGGACTCTGGCTACACCTTC CATSRGRDSGYTF
TRBD2 TRBJ2-1 . TRBV3-1/TRBV3-2 TGTGCCAGCAGCCAAGCCGGGACTAGCTTCTACAATGAGCAGTTCTTC CASSQAGTSFYNEQFF
. TRBJ1-1 . TRBV21-1 TGTGCCAGCAGCAAAGATCGGGCAGGGCGTCTTGGCACTGAAGCTTTCTTT CASSKDRAGRLGTEAFF
. TRBJ1-5 . TRBV30 TGTGCCTGGAGTGCCCTATCCAGCAATCAGCCCCAGCATTTT CAWSALSSNQPQHF
TRBD2 TRBJ2-1 . TRBV5-1 TGCGCCAGCAGCTTAGGTAGCGGGAATTCCTACAATGAGCAGTTCTTC CASSLGSGNSYNEQFF
. TRBJ2-1 . TRBV27 TGTGCCAGCAGTTTATCTCAGGGGTTTTATGAGCAGTTCTTC CASSLSQGFYEQFF
. TRBJ1-1 . TRBV7-2 TGTGCCAGCAGCTTAGGAGGTCCCTCTAGGTCGCGAGCTTTCTTT CASSLGGPSRSRAFF
. TRBJ2-1 . TRBV6-4 TGTGCCAGCAAGCTAGCGGCAAGGGGGGCCAATGAGCAGTTCTTC CASKLAARGANEQFF
. TRBJ1-4 . TRBV29-1 TGCAGCGTTGAAGACGGGGGCGGGGGTGAAAAACTGTTTTTT CSVEDGGGGEKLFF
TRBD2 TRBJ2-5 once TRBV25-1 TGTGCCAGCAGTGAATCTGGGGTCGGGGGGGAGACCCAGTACTTC CASSESGVGGETQYF
TRBD2 TRBJ2-3 . TRBV7-7 TGTGCTAGCAGCTTTAGAGCGGGAGTTTCAGATACGCAGTATTTT CASSFRAGVSDTQYF
. TRBJ2-7 . TRBV5-1 TGCGCCAGCAGCTTGGGTGGTACAACCTACGAGCAGTACTTC CASSLGGTTYEQYF
. TRBJ2-7 . TRBV7-2 TGTGCCAGCAGCTTACAAACTAGCTACGAGCAGTACTTC CASSLQTSYEQYF
TRBD1 TRBJ1-6 . TRBV19 TGTGCCAGTAGTCGAAGGGGGCCTAATAATTCACCCCTCCACTTT CASSRRGPNNSPLHF
. TRBJ1-5 . TRBV5-6 TGTGCCAGCAACAAACAGGGAAATCAGCCCCAGCATTTT CASNKQGNQPQHF
. TRBJ1-2 . TRBV28 TGTGCCAGCCGTCTCTCGGGGGCTAACTATGGCTACACCTTC CASRLSGANYGYTF
. TRBJ2-5 . TRBV7-2 TGTGCCAGCAGCTTAGTGTCAGCGGTCCAAGAGACCCAGTACTTC CASSLVSAVQETQYF
TRBD2 TRBJ2-1 . TRBV24-1 TGTGCCACCAGTGGGGGGGGACTAGCGGGAGGGAACTACAATGAGCAGTTCTTC CATSGGGLAGGNYNEQFF
TRBD2 TRBJ2-1 . TRBV28 TGTGCCAGCAGCCTAGCGGGAGAAATGGATGAGCAGTTCTTC CASSLAGEMDEQFF
TRBD1 TRBJ1-6 . TRBV30 TGTGCCTGGAGCCTCGGATGGACAGGGAAAAATTCACCCCTCCACTTT CAWSLGWTGKNSPLHF
. TRBJ1-5 . TRBV5-5 TGTGCCAGCAAGGGTGACTATAGCAATCAGCCCCAGCATTTT CASKGDYSNQPQHF
TRBD2 TRBJ2-3 once TRBV4-1 TGCGCCAGCAGCCAAGTTCAACTAGCGGGGACAGATACGCAGTATTTT CASSQVQLAGTDTQYF
. TRBJ2-2 . TRBV30 TGTGCCTGGAAGGGGCAGGGGTACACCGGGGAGCTGTTTTTT CAWKGQGYTGELFF
. TRBJ2-3 . TRBV3-1/TRBV3-2 TGTGCCAGCAGCCAGACCGCGGCTCCCACAGATACGCAGTATTTT CASSQTAAPTDTQYF